These 25 T cell receptor beta chains share one sample of origin, sequenced in a study of T cell responses to AZD1222 COVID-19 vaccine. TCRdb's copy holds only in-frame clones and misses some; the assay was immunoSEQ multiplex PCR. The sample has about 160,000 clones; roughly 94% are singletons. Sample: peripheral blood, taken on day 0 of AZD1222 vaccination. All receptors come from an adult in good health.

The gene calls are TRBV2 and TRBJ1-1; 9 bases map to TRBD1. CDR3 size: 14 residues. The ends lost 5 bases at V and 4 bases at J; junction bases unmatched: 5. Germline CDR1 and CDR2: SNHLY and FYNNEI. CDR3 loop: CASSPGTGFTEAFF. The CDR3 DNA is TGTGCCAGCAGTCCAGGGACAGGGTTCACTGAAGCTTTCTTT.

This sequence joins TRBV4-3 and TRBJ1-1; possible D gene TRBD1, 5 bases. This CDR3 is built from 19 residues. CDR1 LGHNA and CDR2 YSLEER come from the germline V gene. V gave up 1 base and J gave up 1 base, with 22 bases separating them. The CDR3 is CASSQGVKVGQSPNTEAFF. In nucleotides, the CDR3 is TGCGCCAGCAGCCAAGGAGTAAAGGTAGGACAAAGCCCGAACACTGAAGCTTTCTTT.

This chain connects TRBV10-2 to TRBJ2-5, with 10 positions matching TRBD1. CDR1 is WSHSY and CDR2 is SAAADI in the germline V gene. This CDR3 region has 14 residues. The J segment lost 2 bases and the V segment lost 8 bases, leaving 5 bases of the junction unmatched. CDR3 sequence: CASGGTGAQETQYF. CDR3 nucleotide sequence: TGCGCCAGCGGCGGGACAGGGGCTCAAGAGACCCAGTACTTC.

This sequence joins TRBV27 and TRBJ2-7; TRBD2 aligns across 7 bases. This CDR3 is 13 amino acids long. The germline V gene has CDR1 MNHEY and CDR2 SMNVEV (reference sequence). V lost 6 bases to trimming and J lost 3 bases; unmatched junction nucleotides: 5. CDR3 sequence (DNA): TGTGCCAGCAGCCTCGGGAGGAACTACGAGCAGTACGTC. The encoded protein is CASSLGRNYEQYV.

V usage is TRBV3-1 (or the pseudogene TRBV3-2) and J usage is TRBJ1-5; possible D gene TRBD1, 6 bases. V dropped 4 bases and J dropped 5 bases, with 12 bases sitting between them. The CDR3 has 14 amino acids. Germline V gene sequence: CDR1 LGHDT, CDR2 YNNKEL (reference sequence). CDR3 DNA sequence: TGTGCCAGCAGCCCCAACAGGGCGCATCAGCCCCAGCATTTT. It specifies CASSPNRAHQPQHF.

This clone was detected a few times. V usage is TRBV2 and J usage is TRBJ1-2; TRBD1 agrees at 8 bases. The CDR3 extends over 14 amino acids. Germline CDR1 SNHLY, CDR2 FYNNEI. V lost 6 bases, J lost 2 bases, and 5 bases stayed unmatched. The CDR3 region has the DNA TGTGCCAGCAGCCTCAGGGGGCGGAACTATGGCTACACCTTC. This codes for CASSLRGRNYGYTF.

J is TRBJ1-6 and V is TRBV7-6; weak D call: TRBD1 (5 bases). CDR3 length: 16 amino acids. Germline-derived CDR1 and CDR2 are SGHVS and FNYEAQ. V lost 2 bases and J 10 bases, leaving 18 bases between the germline ends. The CDR3 reads CASSLSSGGGYSPLHF. The CDR3 region has the DNA TGTGCCAGCAGCTTATCCTCCGGGGGGGGGTACTCACCCCTCCACTTT.

The chain links TRBV4-1 to TRBJ1-2; 9 nucleotides match TRBD1. V was pared by 4 bases and J by 6 bases, with 9 bases of the junction left unmatched. Per germline, CDR1 MGHRA and CDR2 YSYEKL. The CDR3 has 15 residues. The CDR3 protein is CASSLTGQGGHGYTF. For the CDR3, the DNA is TGCGCCAGCAGCCTAACGGGACAGGGAGGTCATGGCTACACCTTC.

The chain employs TRBV6-6 and TRBJ2-7; 13 positions agree with TRBD2. V gave up 4 bases and J gave up 0 bases; unmatched junction bases: 3. This CDR3 spans 16 amino acids. Germline V gene sequence: CDR1 MNHNY, CDR2 SVGAGI (reference sequence). The DNA for the CDR3 is TGTGCCAGCAGTTCCCGGACTAGCGGGAGCTCCTACGAGCAGTACGTC. Translated: CASSSRTSGSSYEQYV.

The chain carries TRBV9 and TRBJ1-2; maybe TRBD1 (5 bases). The CDR3 is made up of 14 amino acids. Germline V gene lookup returns CDR1 SGDLS and CDR2 YYNGEE. Trimming shortened V by 3 bases and J by 0 bases, and 9 bases separated the two germline ends. In DNA form, the CDR3 reads TGTGCCAGCAGCGCCGACAGTACTAACTATGGCTACACCTTC. This translates into CASSADSTNYGYTF. The variable domain in full, completed from reference TRBV9 and TRBJ1-2, reads DSGVTQTPKHLITATGQRVTLRCSPRSGDLSVYWYQQSLDQGLQFLIQYYNGEERAKGNILERFSAQQFPDLHSELNLSSLELGDSALYFCASSADSTNYGYTFGSGTRLTVV.

The gene calls are TRBV5-1 and TRBJ2-2; 8 bases match TRBD1. CDR3 length: 14 amino acids. The V gene's germline CDR1 is SGHRS and CDR2 YFSETQ. J lost 1 base, V lost 9 bases, and 5 bases had no gene match. The CDR3, as DNA: TGCGCCACCAAGACAGGGGAGAACACCGGGGAGCTGTTTTTT. The encoded protein is CATKTGENTGELFF.

V is TRBV15 and J is TRBJ1-4, with unresolved D. Looked up from germline, CDR1 is LNHNV and CDR2 is YYDKDF (reference sequence). CDR3 length: 15 residues. Trimming removed 1 base at V and 0 bases at J, with 6 bases between. The CDR3 DNA follows: TGTGCCACCAGCAGAGTACCCACAACTAATGAAAAACTGTTTTTT. It specifies CATSRVPTTNEKLFF.

V gene TRBV5-6 combines with J gene TRBJ1-1; no definite D call. The CDR3 is made up of 15 amino acids. V lost 1 base and J 0 bases, leaving 10 bases between the germline ends. Germline values: CDR1 SGHDT, CDR2 YYEEEE. The CDR3 bases are TGTGCCAGCAGCTTGTACGGCGGCATGAACACTGAAGCTTTCTTT. The encoded protein is CASSLYGGMNTEAFF. Full variable domain (rest looked up from reference TRBV5-6 and TRBJ1-1): DAGVTQSPTHLIKTRGQQVTLRCSPKSGHDTVSWYQQALGQGPQFIFQYYEEEERQRGNFPDRFSGHQFPNYSSELNVNALLLGDSALYLCASSLYGGMNTEAFFGQGTRLTVV.

The J gene is TRBJ2-3, the V gene TRBV4-1, with 9 bases fitting TRBD1. The CDR3 has 16 amino acids. V gave up 3 bases and J gave up 3 bases; unmatched junction bases: 7. Looked up from germline, CDR1 is MGHRA and CDR2 is YSYEKL. DNA for the CDR3: TGCGCCAGCAGCCATTACAGGGGGCGCGTAACAGATACGCAGTATTTT. It codes for CASSHYRGRVTDTQYF.

CDR3: CATSRGTGAGRANEKLFF. CDR3 coding DNA: TGTGCCACCAGCAGAGGGACAGGGGCCGGCCGGGCTAATGAAAAACTGTTTTTT. The chain has TRBV15 and TRBJ1-4; 9 nucleotides agree with TRBD1. The CDR3 totals 18 residues. Germline V gene data show CDR1 as LNHNV and CDR2 as YYDKDF (reference sequence). V lost 1 base, J lost 3 bases, and 9 bases stayed unmatched.

The chain is built from TRBV2 and TRBJ1-3; no clear D gene. Germline CDR1 is SNHLY and CDR2 is FYNNEI. The CDR3 has 15 amino acids. The V end was cut by 3 bases, the J end by 0 bases, with 9 bases between. The CDR3 region is CASSDGLTSGNTIYF. The DNA for the CDR3 is TGTGCCAGCAGTGATGGTTTGACCTCTGGAAACACCATATATTTT.

In this sample, this clone turned up a few times. The rearrangement links TRBV19 to TRBJ1-6; 9 bases map to TRBD1. CDR1 is LNHDA and CDR2 is SQIVND in the germline V gene (reference sequence). This CDR3 region has 21 residues. The V segment lost 8 bases and the J segment 4 bases; nucleotides outside the gene matches: 24. CDR3: CASSYRILAGQGSRYNSPLHF. The CDR3 coding sequence is TGTGCCAGTTCATATAGGATCCTCGCGGGACAGGGATCCCGTTATAATTCACCCCTCCACTTT.

This sequence joins TRBV5-6 and TRBJ2-7, with D unclear. CDR1 and CDR2 (germline): SGHDT, YYEEEE. Trimming removed 3 bases at V and 5 bases at J, with 18 bases between. CDR3 size: 15 residues. The CDR3 region is CASSSPPLGIHEQYV. CDR3 coding DNA: TGTGCCAGCAGCTCCCCCCCCCTGGGGATCCACGAGCAGTACGTC.

The chain uses TRBV4-2 and TRBJ1-2; TRBD1 is a possible D gene (6 bases). V lost 4 bases and J 5 bases, leaving 14 bases between the germline ends. Germline values: CDR1 LGHNA, CDR2 YNFKEQ. The CDR3 runs to 14 residues. The CDR3 loop is CASSRGETGYGYTF. The CDR3 bases are TGTGCCAGCAGCCGCGGGGAGACAGGATATGGCTACACCTTC.

This rearrangement joins TRBV2 to TRBJ1-2; 7 bases align to TRBD1. This CDR3 comprises 12 residues. The trim removed 7 bases at V and 4 bases at J, leaving 3 bases unmatched. Germline values: CDR1 SNHLY, CDR2 FYNNEI. CDR3 nucleotide sequence: TGTGCCAGCAAGGGACAGCCCTATGGCTACACCTTC. Protein: CASKGQPYGYTF.

V and J are TRBV10-1 and TRBJ1-1; D unresolved. Between the trimmed V and J ends, which lost 7 bases and 8 bases, there was a span of 8 bases. CDR3 size: 10 residues. Germline V CDR1 and CDR2: WNHNN, SYGVQD (reference sequence). The CDR3 sequence: CASTDGEAFF. The CDR3 DNA reads as TGCGCCAGCACGGATGGGGAAGCTTTCTTT.

The chain links TRBV6-5 to TRBJ1-3, with D possibly matching TRBD1 (6 bases). The germline gives CDR1 MNHEY, CDR2 SVGAGI. The CDR3 has 14 amino acids. V lost 2 bases and J lost 4, with 9 bases in between. The CDR3, as DNA: TGTGCCAGCAGTTACAGAGACAGGGGAAACACCATATATTTT. Translated: CASSYRDRGNTIYF.

The rearrangement joins TRBV23-1 to TRBJ2-4, with 9 bases aligning to TRBD1. TRBV23-1 is noted as an ORF with a role that remains uncertain. The CDR3 runs to 16 residues. The V segment lost 8 bases and the J segment 5 bases; nucleotides outside the gene matches: 13. CDR3 sequence: CASLIPGQGHQNIQYF. In DNA form, the CDR3 reads TGCGCCAGCCTAATCCCGGGACAGGGACATCAAAACATTCAGTACTTC.

The chain has TRBV3-1 (or the pseudogene TRBV3-2) and TRBJ2-5; the match to TRBD2 covers 9 bases. Germline CDR1 reads LGHDT; CDR2 reads YNNKEL (reference sequence). J was trimmed by 3 bases and V by 4 bases; bases with no gene match: 6. This CDR3 contains 15 residues. CDR3 coding DNA: TGTGCCAGCAGCCTGTATAGCGGGGGCGAAGAGACCCAGTACTTC. Encoded protein: CASSLYSGGEETQYF.

The chain joins TRBV2 to TRBJ2-7, with 8 nucleotides matching TRBD2. The J segment lost 7 bases and the V segment lost 8 bases, leaving 10 bases of the junction unmatched. Germline loops: CDR1 SNHLY, CDR2 FYNNEI. This CDR3 has 13 residues. In nucleotides, the CDR3 is TGTGCCAGCGCACGGGAGGGCCAAGGGGAGCAGTACGTC. Residues: CASAREGQGEQYV.